This TCR beta chain was observed in a study of blood T cell dynamics during melanoma immunotherapy. At the level of the study: Patients with metastatic melanoma got pembrolizumab or nivolumab-ipilimumab as first-line care.

A fixed DNA input of about 350 ng was used per bulk PBMC sample. Profiling relied on immunoSEQ multiplex PCR, and the TCRdb table lists in-frame clones only, not all of them. The sample records more than 8,500 clones, roughly 85% being singletons. The CDR3 is 14 residues long. V was shortened by 4 bases and J by 4 bases, with 8 bases between the two germline ends. The germline V gene encodes CDR1 LNHDA and CDR2 SQIVND (reference sequence). This sample's time point: pre-treatment baseline. Prior systemic cancer therapy, immunosuppressant use and other active malignancies excluded patients. There are a few counts of this clone.

This TCR derives from a human donor with melanoma. The sample in question was blood, obtained from a patient treated with checkpoint blockade. This rearrangement joins TRBV19 to TRBJ1-6; the D is unclear. The CDR3 sequence: CASSSQVYNSPLHF. CDR3 nucleotides: TGTGCCAGTAGTAGCCAGGTTTATAATTCACCCCTCCACTTT. Combining the CDR3 with reference TRBV19 and TRBJ1-6 gives the whole variable domain DGGITQSPKYLFRKEGQNVTLSCEQNLNHDAMYWYRQDPGQGLRLIYYSQIVNDFQKGDIAEGYSVSREKKESFPLTVTSAQKNPTAFYLCASSSQVYNSPLHFGNGTRLTVT.